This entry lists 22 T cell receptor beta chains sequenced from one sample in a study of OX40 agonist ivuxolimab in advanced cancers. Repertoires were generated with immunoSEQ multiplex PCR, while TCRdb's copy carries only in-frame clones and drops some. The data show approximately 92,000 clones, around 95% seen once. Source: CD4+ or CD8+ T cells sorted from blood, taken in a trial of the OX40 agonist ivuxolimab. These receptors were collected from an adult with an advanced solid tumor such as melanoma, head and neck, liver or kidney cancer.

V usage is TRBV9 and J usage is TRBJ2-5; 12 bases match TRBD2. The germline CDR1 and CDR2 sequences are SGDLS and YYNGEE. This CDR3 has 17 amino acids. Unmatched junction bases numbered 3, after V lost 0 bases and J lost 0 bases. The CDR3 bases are TGTGCCAGCAGCGTAGGAACTAGCGGGGGGTACCAAGAGACCCAGTACTTC. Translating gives CASSVGTSGGYQETQYF.

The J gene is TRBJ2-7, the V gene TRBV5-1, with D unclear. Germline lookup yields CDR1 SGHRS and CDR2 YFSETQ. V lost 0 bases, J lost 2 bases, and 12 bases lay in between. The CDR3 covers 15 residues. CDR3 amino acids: CASSLGAGLPYEQYF. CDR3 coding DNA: TGCGCCAGCAGCTTGGGGGCAGGTCTTCCCTACGAGCAGTACTTC.

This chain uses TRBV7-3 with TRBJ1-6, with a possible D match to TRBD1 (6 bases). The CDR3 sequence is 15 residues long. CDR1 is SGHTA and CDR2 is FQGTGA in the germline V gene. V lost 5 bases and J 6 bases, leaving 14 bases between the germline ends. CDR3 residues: CASSLYGQLNSPLHF. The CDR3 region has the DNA TGTGCCAGCAGCCTGTACGGACAGCTTAATTCACCCCTCCACTTT.

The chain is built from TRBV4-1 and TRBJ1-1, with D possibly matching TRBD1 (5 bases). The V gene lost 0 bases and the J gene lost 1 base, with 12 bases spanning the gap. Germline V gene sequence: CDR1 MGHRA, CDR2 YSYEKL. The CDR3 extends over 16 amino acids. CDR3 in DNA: TGCGCCAGCAGCCAAGATCCCGGACAAAAGAACACTGAAGCTTTCTTT. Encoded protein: CASSQDPGQKNTEAFF.

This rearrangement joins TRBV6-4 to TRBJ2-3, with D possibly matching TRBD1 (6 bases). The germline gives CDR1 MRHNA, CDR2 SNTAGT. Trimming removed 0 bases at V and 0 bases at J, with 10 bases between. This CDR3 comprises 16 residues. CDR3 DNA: TGTGCCAGCAGTGACTCAAAGGGGGTCAGCACAGATACGCAGTATTTT. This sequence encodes CASSDSKGVSTDTQYF.

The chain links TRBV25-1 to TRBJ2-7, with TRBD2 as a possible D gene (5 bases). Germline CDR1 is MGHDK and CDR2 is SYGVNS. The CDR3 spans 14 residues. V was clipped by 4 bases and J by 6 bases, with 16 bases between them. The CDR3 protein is CASSADWISGEQYF. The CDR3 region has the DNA TGTGCCAGCAGTGCGGACTGGATCTCCGGCGAGCAGTACTTC.

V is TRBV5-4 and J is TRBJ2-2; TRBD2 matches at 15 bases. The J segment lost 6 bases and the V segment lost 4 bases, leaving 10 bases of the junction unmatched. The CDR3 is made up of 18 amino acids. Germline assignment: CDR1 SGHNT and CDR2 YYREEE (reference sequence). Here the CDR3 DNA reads TGTGCCAGCAGCCCCGGACTAGCGGGGGGGCCAGTCCCCGGGGAGCTGTTTTTT. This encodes CASSPGLAGGPVPGELFF.

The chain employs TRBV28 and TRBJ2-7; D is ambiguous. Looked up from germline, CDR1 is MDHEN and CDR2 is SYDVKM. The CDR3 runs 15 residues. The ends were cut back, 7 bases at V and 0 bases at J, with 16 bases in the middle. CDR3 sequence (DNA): TGTGCCAGCACCTCCCCCCCGACGTTCTCCTACGAGCAGTACTTC. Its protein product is CASTSPPTFSYEQYF.

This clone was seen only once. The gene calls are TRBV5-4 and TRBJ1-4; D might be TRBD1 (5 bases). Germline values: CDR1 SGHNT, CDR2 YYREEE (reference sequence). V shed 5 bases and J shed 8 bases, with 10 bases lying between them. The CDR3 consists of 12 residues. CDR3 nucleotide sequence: TGTGCCAGCAGAGGGGTTGGCGAAAAACTGTTTTTT. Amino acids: CASRGVGEKLFF.

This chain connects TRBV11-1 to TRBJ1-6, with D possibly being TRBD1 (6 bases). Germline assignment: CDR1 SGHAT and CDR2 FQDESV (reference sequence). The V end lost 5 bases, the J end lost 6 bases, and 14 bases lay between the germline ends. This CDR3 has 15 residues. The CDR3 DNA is TGTGCCAGCAGCGCGTCCCGGACAGTTAATTCACCCCTCCACTTT. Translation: CASSASRTVNSPLHF.

For the CDR3, the DNA is TGTGCCAGCAGTTTATCCGGTATCAGGGACGAGCAGTACTTC. Its translation is CASSLSGIRDEQYF. The chain recombines TRBV27 with TRBJ2-7; D may be TRBD1 (5 bases). V lost 0 bases, J lost 5 bases, and 11 bases lay in between. The germline V gene encodes CDR1 MNHEY and CDR2 SMNVEV (reference sequence). This CDR3 comprises 14 residues.

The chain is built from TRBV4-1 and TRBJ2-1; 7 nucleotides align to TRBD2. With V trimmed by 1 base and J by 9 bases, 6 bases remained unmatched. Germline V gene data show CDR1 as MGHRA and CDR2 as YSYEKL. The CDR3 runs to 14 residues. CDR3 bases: TGCGCCAGCAGCCAAGGGAGCGGGACCCTTGAGCAGTTCTTC. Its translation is CASSQGSGTLEQFF.

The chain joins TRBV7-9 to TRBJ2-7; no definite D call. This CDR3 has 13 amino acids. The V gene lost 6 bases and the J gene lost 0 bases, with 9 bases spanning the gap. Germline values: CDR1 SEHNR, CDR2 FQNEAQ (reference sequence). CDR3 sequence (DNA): TGTGCCAGCAGTTCTCGATACTCCTACGAGCAGTACTTC. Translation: CASSSRYSYEQYF.

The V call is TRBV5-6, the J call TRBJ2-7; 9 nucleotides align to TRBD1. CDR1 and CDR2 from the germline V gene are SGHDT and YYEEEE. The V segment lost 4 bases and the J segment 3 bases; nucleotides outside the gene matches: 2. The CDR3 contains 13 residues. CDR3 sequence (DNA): TGTGCCAGCAGCAAGACAGGGGGCTACGAGCAGTACTTC. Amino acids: CASSKTGGYEQYF.

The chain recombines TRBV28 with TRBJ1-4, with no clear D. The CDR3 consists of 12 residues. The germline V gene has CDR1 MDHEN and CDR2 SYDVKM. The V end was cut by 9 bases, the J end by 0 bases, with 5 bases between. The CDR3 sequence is CASGTTNEKLFF. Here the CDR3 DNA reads TGTGCCAGTGGGACAACTAATGAAAAACTGTTTTTT.

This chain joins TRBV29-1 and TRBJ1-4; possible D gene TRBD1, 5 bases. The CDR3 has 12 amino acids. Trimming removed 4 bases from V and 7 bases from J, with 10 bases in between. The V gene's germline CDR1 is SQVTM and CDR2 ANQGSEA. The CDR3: CSVARDGEKLFF. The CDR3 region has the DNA TGCAGCGTTGCCAGGGACGGTGAAAAACTGTTTTTT.

CDR3 region: CASSLLSGTYTDTQYF. The CDR3 DNA sequence: TGTGCCAGCAGCCTACTTAGCGGGACCTACACAGATACGCAGTATTTT. The rearrangement links TRBV7-2 to TRBJ2-3, with 8 bases that match TRBD2. Germline V gene lookup returns CDR1 SGHTA and CDR2 FQGNSA. There are 16 residues in the CDR3. Unmatched junction bases numbered 9, after V lost 5 bases and J lost 2 bases.

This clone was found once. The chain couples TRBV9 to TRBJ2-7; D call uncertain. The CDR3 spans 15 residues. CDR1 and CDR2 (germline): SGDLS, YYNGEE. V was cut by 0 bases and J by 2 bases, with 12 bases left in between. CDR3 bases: TGTGCCAGCAGCGTAGACCCCACAGAGACCTACGAGCAGTACTTC. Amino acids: CASSVDPTETYEQYF.

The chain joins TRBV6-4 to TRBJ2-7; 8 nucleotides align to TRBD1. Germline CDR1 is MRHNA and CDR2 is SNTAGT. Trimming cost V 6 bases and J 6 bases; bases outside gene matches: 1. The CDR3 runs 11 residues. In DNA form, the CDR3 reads TGTGCCAGCAGGGGACAGGTCGAGCAGTACTTC. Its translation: CASRGQVEQYF.

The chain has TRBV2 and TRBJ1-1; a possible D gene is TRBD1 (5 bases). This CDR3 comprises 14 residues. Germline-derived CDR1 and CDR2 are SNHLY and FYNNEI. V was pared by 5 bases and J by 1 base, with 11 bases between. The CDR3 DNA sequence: TGTGCCAGCAGTACATTTGACAGGAACACTGAAGCTTTCTTT. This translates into CASSTFDRNTEAFF.

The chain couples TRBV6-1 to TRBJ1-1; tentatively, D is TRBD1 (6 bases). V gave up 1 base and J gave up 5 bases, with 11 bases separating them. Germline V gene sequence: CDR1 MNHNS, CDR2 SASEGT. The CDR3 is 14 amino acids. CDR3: CASSEDGQWTEAFF. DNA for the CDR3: TGTGCCAGCAGTGAAGATGGACAGTGGACTGAAGCTTTCTTT.

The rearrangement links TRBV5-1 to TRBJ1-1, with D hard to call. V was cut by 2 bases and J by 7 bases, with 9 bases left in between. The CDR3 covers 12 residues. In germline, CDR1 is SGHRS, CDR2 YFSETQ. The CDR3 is CASSFEDREAFF. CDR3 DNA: TGCGCCAGCAGCTTTGAGGATCGTGAAGCTTTCTTT.